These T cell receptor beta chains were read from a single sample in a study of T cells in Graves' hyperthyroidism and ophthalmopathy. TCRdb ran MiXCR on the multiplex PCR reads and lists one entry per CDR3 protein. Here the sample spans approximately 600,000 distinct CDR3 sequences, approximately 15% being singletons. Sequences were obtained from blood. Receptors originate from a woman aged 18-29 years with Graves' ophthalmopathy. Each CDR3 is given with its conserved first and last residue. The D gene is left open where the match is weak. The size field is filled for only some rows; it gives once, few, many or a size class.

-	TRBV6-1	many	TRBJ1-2	TGTGCCAGCAGTGAAACGGTAGGGGGGTATGGCTACACCTTC	CASSETVGGYGYTF
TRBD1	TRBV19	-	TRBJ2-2	TGTGCCAGTAGTAATCTGGGTGCCAGGGGGCACGGGGAGCTGTTTTTT	CASSNLGARGHGELFF
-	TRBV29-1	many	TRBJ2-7	TGCAGCGTTGAATATTATAGGCCCTCCTACGAGCAGTACTTC	CSVEYYRPSYEQYF
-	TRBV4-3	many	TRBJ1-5	TGCGCCAGCAGCCAGATACGCCGGTCAGGGGATCAGCCCCAGCATTTT	CASSQIRRSGDQPQHF
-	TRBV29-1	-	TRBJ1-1	TGCAGCGCCACGGGGTGGAGGGCCACTGAAGCTTTCTTT	CSATGWRATEAFF
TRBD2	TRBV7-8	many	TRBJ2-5	TGTGCCAGCAGCCTTCGCAGGGGACTAGCTGAGTGGAAGTACTTC	CASSLRRGLAEWKYF
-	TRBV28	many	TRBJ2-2	TGTGCCAGCAGCCCCGCCGCGGGACCGGGCCAGGGTAGAGGGGAGCTGTTTTTT	CASSPAAGPGQGRGELFF
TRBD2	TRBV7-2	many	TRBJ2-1	TGTGCCAGCAGCTTAGCGCTAGCGGGAGGGCTGAATGAGCAGTTCTTC	CASSLALAGGLNEQFF
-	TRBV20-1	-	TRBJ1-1	TGCAGTGCTAGAGATCCGGGAGGGATGAACACTGAAGCTTTCTTT	CSARDPGGMNTEAFF
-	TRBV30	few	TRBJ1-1	TGTGCCTGGAGTGTACGATGGGAGAACACTGAAGCTTTCTTT	CAWSVRWENTEAFF
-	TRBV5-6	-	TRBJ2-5	TGTGCCAGCAGCTCGACCTCCCGGGGTCAAGAGACCCAGTACTTC	CASSSTSRGQETQYF